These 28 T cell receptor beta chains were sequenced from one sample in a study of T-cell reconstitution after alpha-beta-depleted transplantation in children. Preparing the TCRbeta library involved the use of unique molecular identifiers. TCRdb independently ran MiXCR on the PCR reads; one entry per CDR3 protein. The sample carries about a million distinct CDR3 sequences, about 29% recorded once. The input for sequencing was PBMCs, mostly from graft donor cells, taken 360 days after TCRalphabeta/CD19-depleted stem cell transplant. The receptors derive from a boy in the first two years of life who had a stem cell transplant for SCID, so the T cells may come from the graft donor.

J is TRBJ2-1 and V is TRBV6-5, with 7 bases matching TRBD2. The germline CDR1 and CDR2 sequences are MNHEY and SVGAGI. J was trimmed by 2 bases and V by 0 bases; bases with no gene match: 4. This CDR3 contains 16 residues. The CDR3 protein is CASSYSSGDPYNEQFF. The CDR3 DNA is TGTGCCAGCAGTTACTCGAGCGGGGACCCCTACAATGAGCAGTTCTTC.

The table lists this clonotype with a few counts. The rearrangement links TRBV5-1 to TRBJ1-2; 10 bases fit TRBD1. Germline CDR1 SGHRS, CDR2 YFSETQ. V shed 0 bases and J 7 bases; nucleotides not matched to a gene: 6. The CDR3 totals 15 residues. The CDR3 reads CASSLDGQGVSGYTF. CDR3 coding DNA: TGCGCCAGCAGCTTGGATGGACAGGGGGTCAGTGGCTACACCTTC.

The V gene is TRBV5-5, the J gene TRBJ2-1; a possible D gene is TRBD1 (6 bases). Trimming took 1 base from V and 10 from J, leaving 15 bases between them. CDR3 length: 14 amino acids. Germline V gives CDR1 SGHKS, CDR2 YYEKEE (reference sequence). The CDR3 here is CASSLTVAGTEQFF. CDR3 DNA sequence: TGTGCCAGCAGCTTGACAGTAGCCGGGACAGAGCAGTTCTTC.

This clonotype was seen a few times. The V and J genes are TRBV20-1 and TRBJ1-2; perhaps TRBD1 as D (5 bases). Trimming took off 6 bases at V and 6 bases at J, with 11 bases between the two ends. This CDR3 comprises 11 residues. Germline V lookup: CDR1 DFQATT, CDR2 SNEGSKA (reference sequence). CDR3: CSAPGPNGYTF. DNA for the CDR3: TGCAGTGCGCCGGGGCCAAATGGCTACACCTTC.

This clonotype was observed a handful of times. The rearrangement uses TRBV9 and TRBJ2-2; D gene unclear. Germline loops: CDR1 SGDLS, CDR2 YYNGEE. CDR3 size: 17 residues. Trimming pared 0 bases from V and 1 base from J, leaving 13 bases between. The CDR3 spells CASSVVWSGLNTGELFF. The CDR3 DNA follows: TGTGCCAGCAGCGTAGTTTGGTCAGGATTGAACACCGGGGAGCTGTTTTTT.

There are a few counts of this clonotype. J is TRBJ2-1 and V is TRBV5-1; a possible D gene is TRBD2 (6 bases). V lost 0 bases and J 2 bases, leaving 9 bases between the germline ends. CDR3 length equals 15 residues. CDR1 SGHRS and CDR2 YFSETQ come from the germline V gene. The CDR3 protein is CASSLVSGPYNEQFF. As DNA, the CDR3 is TGCGCCAGCAGCTTGGTTAGCGGACCCTACAATGAGCAGTTCTTC.

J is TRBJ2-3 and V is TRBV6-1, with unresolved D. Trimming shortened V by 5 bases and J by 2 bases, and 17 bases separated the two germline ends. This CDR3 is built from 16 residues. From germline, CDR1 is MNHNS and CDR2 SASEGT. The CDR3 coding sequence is TGTGCCAGCAGTCTTACTTCCAACTGGTTCACAGATACGCAGTATTTT. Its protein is CASSLTSNWFTDTQYF.

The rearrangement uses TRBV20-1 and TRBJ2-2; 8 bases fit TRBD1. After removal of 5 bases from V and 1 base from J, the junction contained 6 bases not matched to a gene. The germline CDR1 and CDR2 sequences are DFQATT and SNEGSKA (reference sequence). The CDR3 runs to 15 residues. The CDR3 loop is CSASRTGRNTGELFF. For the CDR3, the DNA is TGCAGTGCTTCGCGGACAGGGAGGAACACCGGGGAGCTGTTTTTT.

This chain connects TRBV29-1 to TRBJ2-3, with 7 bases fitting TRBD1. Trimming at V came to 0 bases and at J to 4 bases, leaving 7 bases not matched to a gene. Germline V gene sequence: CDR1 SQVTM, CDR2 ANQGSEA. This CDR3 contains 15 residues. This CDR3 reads CSVEDLNRGPDTQYF. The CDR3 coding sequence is TGCAGCGTTGAAGATCTGAACAGGGGTCCAGATACGCAGTATTTT.

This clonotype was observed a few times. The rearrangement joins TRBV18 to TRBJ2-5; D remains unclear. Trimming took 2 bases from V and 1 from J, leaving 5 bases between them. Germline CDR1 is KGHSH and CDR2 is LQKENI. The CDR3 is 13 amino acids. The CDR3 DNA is TGTGCCAGCTCACCAACCAGCCAAGAGACCCAGTACTTC. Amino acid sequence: CASSPTSQETQYF.

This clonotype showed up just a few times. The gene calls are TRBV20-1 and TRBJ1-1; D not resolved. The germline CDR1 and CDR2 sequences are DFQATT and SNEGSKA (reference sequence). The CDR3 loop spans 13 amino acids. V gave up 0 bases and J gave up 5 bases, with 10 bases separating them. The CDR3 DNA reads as TGCAGTGCTAGAGATTTAGGATGGACTGAAGCTTTCTTT. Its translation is CSARDLGWTEAFF.

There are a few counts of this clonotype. CDR3 sequence (DNA): TGTGCCAGCAGTTTATGGGGAGGGCAGGGCTACACTGAAGCTTTCTTT. The encoded protein is CASSLWGGQGYTEAFF. The chain is built from TRBV28 and TRBJ1-1; D perhaps matches TRBD1 (5 bases). This CDR3 contains 16 residues. Germline V CDR1 and CDR2: MDHEN, SYDVKM. The V and J ends lost 0 bases and 3 bases respectively, with 14 bases between them.

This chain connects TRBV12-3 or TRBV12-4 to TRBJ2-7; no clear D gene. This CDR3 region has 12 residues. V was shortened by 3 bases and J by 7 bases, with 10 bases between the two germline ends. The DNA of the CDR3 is TGTGCCAGCAGTTTTGTTGGTGGGGAGCAGTACTTC. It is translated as CASSFVGGEQYF.

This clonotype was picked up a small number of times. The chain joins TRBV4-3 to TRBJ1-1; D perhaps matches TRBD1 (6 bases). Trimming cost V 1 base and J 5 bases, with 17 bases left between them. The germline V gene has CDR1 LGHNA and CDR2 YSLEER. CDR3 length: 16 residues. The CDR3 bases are TGCGCCAGCAGCCAAGCCAGGGGAGGTAGGAGGACTGAAGCTTTCTTT. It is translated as CASSQARGGRRTEAFF.

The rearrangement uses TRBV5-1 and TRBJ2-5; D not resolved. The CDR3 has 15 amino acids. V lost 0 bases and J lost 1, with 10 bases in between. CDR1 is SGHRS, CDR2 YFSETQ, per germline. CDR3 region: CASSLVSRLQETQYF. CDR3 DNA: TGCGCCAGCAGCTTGGTTAGCCGCCTCCAAGAGACCCAGTACTTC.

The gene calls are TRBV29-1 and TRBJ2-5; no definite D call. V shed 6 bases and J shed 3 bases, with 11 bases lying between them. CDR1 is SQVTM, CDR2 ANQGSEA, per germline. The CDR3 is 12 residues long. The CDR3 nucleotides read TGCAGCGTGTCAATCTCAAAAGAGACCCAGTACTTC. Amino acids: CSVSISKETQYF.

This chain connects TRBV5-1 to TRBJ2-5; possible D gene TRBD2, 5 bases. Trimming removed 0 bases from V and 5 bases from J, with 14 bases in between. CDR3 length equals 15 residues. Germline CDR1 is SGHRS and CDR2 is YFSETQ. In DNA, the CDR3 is TGCGCCAGCAGCTTGGTATCTATTACGGGGGAGACCCAGTACTTC. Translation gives CASSLVSITGETQYF.

Here the CDR3 reads CSARGRHNEQFF. Written as DNA, the CDR3 is TGCAGTGCTAGAGGTCGGCACAATGAGCAGTTCTTC. This chain links TRBV20-1 with TRBJ2-1; D ambiguous. The germline V and J ends were trimmed by 1 base and 5 bases, with 6 bases remaining between them. CDR1 is DFQATT and CDR2 is SNEGSKA in the germline V gene (reference sequence). CDR3 size: 12 residues.

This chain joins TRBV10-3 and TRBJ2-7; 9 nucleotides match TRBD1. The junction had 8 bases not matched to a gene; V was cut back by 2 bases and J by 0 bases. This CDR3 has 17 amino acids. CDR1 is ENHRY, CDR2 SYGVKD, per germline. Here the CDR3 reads CAISEPHGTGSSYEQYF. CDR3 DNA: TGTGCCATCAGTGAGCCTCACGGGACAGGGAGCTCCTACGAGCAGTACTTC.

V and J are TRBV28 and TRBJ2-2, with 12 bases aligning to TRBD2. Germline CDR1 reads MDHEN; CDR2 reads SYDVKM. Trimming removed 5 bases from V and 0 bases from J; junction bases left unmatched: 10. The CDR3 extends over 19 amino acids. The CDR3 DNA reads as TGTGCCAGCAGTACGCCGGGACTAGCGGGTGATTCGAACACCGGGGAGCTGTTTTTT. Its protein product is CASSTPGLAGDSNTGELFF. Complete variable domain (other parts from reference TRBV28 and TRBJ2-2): DVKVTQSSRYLVKRTGEKVFLECVQDMDHENMFWYRQDPGLGLRLIYFSYDVKMKEKGDIPEGYSVSREKKERFSLILESASTNQTSMYLCASSTPGLAGDSNTGELFFGEGSRLTVL.

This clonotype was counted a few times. In nucleotides, the CDR3 is TGTGCCACCTCGGGCGTCAGTCCCAATGAGCAGTTCTTC. Translating gives CATSGVSPNEQFF. The genes are TRBV3-1 and TRBJ2-1; D gene unclear. V was cut by 10 bases and J by 6 bases, with 16 bases left in between. The CDR3 totals 13 residues. Germline CDR1 and CDR2: LGHDT and YNNKEL (reference sequence).

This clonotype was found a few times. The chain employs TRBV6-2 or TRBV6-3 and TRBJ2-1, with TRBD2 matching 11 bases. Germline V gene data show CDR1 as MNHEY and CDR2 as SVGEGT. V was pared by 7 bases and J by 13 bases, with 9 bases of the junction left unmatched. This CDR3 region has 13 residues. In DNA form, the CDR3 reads TGTGCCAGCAATGCAGCGGGACTAGCGGATCAGTTCTTC. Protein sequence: CASNAAGLADQFF.

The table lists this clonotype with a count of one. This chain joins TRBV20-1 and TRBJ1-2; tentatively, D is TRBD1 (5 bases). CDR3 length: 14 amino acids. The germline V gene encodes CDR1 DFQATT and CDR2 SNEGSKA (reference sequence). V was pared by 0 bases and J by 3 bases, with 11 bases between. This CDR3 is CSAREEGKDYGYTF. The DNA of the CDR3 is TGCAGTGCTAGAGAGGAGGGGAAGGACTATGGCTACACCTTC.

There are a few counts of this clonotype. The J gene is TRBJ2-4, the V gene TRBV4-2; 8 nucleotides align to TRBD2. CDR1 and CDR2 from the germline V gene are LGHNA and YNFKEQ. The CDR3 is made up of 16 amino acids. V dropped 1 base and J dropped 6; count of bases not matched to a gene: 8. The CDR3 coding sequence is TGTGCCAGCAGCCAAGTTCCAGCGGGGGTGGGAAACATTCAGTACTTC. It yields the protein CASSQVPAGVGNIQYF.

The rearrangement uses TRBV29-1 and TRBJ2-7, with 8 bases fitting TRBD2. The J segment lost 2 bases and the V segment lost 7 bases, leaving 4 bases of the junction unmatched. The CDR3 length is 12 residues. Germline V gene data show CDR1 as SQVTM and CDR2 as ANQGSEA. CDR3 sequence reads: CSAYGGAYEQYF. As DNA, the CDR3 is TGCAGCGCCTACGGGGGGGCCTACGAGCAGTACTTC.

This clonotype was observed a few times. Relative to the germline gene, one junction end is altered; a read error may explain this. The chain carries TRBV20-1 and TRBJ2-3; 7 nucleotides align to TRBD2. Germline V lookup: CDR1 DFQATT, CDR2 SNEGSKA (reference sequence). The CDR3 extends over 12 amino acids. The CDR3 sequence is CSTSVGPDTQYF. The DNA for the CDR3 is TGCAGTACTAGCGTCGGGCCAGATACGCAGTATTTT.

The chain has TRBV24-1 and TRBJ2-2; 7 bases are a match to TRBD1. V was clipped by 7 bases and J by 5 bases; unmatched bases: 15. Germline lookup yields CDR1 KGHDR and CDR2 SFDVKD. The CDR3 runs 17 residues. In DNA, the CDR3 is TGTGCCACCAGCTTACCTGCCCAGACAGGGTCAACCGGGGAGCTGTTTTTT. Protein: CATSLPAQTGSTGELFF.

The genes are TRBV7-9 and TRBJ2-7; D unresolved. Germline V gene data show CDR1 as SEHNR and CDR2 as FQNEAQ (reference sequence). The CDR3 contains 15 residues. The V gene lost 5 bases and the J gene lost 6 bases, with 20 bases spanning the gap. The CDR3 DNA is TGTGCCAGCAGCCCGAACCTAGGCACAGTGAGCGAGCAGTACTTC. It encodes CASSPNLGTVSEQYF.